These 16 T cell receptor beta chains share one sample of origin, sequenced in a study of OX40 agonist ivuxolimab in advanced cancers. Produced via immunoSEQ multiplex PCR; TCRdb's table is partial and in-frame only. This table holds under 75,000 clones, roughly nine tenths found once. This sample comprised CD4+ or CD8+ T cells sorted from blood, obtained in a trial of the OX40 agonist ivuxolimab. These receptors were collected from an adult with an advanced solid tumor such as melanoma, head and neck, liver or kidney cancer.

The DNA of the CDR3 is TGTGCCAGCAGTTTGAGCGGAACGCCTTACAATGAGCAGTTCTTC. This sequence encodes CASSLSGTPYNEQFF. V and J are TRBV27 and TRBJ2-1; TRBD2 might be the D (5 bases). CDR3 length: 15 residues. Trimming removed 3 bases at V and 4 bases at J, with 13 bases between. In germline, CDR1 is MNHEY, CDR2 SMNVEV (reference sequence).

The chain carries TRBV9 and TRBJ2-3, with TRBD2 identical over 7 bases. The CDR3 contains 18 residues. Germline CDR1 reads SGDLS; CDR2 reads YYNGEE. The V segment lost 0 bases and the J segment 3 bases; nucleotides outside the gene matches: 13. The CDR3 is CASSVATGGLAATDTQYF. The CDR3 bases are TGTGCCAGCAGCGTAGCTACGGGTGGGCTAGCGGCTACAGATACGCAGTATTTT.

This sequence joins TRBV9 and TRBJ2-3; a weak D match, TRBD2 (6 bases). Germline CDR1 reads SGDLS; CDR2 reads YYNGEE. V lost 6 bases to trimming and J lost 4 bases, with 21 bases between them. This CDR3 is built from 16 residues. The CDR3 DNA is TGTGCCAGCACCCTTCTCGGGGGTGATTCAGCAGATACGCAGTATTTT. This sequence encodes CASTLLGGDSADTQYF.

The chain is built from TRBV19 and TRBJ2-2; a weak D match, TRBD2 (5 bases). CDR1 and CDR2 from the germline V gene are LNHDA and SQIVND (reference sequence). CDR3 size: 12 residues. Trimming removed 4 bases from V and 8 bases from J, with 8 bases in between. For the CDR3, the DNA is TGTGCCAGTAGTACCCTAGCTGGGGAGCTGTTTTTT. It is translated as CASSTLAGELFF.

This chain connects TRBV28 to TRBJ1-4; 7 bases fit TRBD1. With V trimmed by 8 bases and J by 6 bases, 9 bases remained unmatched. The germline V gene has CDR1 MDHEN and CDR2 SYDVKM. The CDR3 is made up of 14 amino acids. DNA of the CDR3: TGTGCCAGCCGACGACAGGGTGGAGATGAAAAACTGTTTTTT. Its protein product is CASRRQGGDEKLFF.

The chain couples TRBV28 to TRBJ2-4; D is unresolved. V lost 5 bases to trimming and J lost 0 bases, with 14 bases between them. Germline V CDR1 and CDR2: MDHEN, SYDVKM. CDR3 size: 16 residues. The CDR3 loop reads CASSTPSEVAKNIQYF. The CDR3 DNA reads TGTGCCAGCAGTACCCCCTCCGAAGTAGCCAAAAACATTCAGTACTTC.

CDR3 in DNA: TGTGCCAGCAGCTTTTCCCTAGCGGGCCTGGATGGTTCGTTCTTC. Translated: CASSFSLAGLDGSFF. This rearrangement joins TRBV5-6 to TRBJ2-1; TRBD2 agrees at 8 bases. The trim removed 2 bases at V and 15 bases at J, leaving 16 bases unmatched. Looked up from germline, CDR1 is SGHDT and CDR2 is YYEEEE. The CDR3 is 15 amino acids. Together with reference TRBV5-6 and TRBJ2-1, the CDR3 gives the full variable domain: DAGVTQSPTHLIKTRGQQVTLRCSPKSGHDTVSWYQQALGQGPQFIFQYYEEEERQRGNFPDRFSGHQFPNYSSELNVNALLLGDSALYLCASSFSLAGLDGSFFGPGTRLTVL.

The V gene is TRBV10-2, the J gene TRBJ2-7; 9 nucleotides align to TRBD1. The CDR3 loop spans 15 amino acids. V dropped 0 bases and J dropped 3; count of bases not matched to a gene: 3. From germline, CDR1 is WSHSY and CDR2 SAAADI. Here the CDR3 reads CASSESTGGLYEQYF. CDR3 coding DNA: TGCGCCAGCAGTGAGTCGACAGGGGGTCTCTACGAGCAGTACTTC.

The chain carries TRBV7-3 and TRBJ2-1, with TRBD2 matching over 7 bases. This CDR3 is built from 16 residues. Germline CDR1 and CDR2: SGHTA and FQGTGA. V gave up 5 bases and J gave up 6 bases; unmatched junction bases: 13. The CDR3 nucleotides read TGTGCCAGCAGCCCCTCTACTAGCGAACTCCTCAATGAGCAGTTCTTC. Translating gives CASSPSTSELLNEQFF.

This chain connects TRBV27 to TRBJ2-1; TRBD1 might be the D (5 bases). This CDR3 comprises 15 residues. Deletions cut 5 bases from V and 2 bases from J, with 13 bases between. The germline V gene has CDR1 MNHEY and CDR2 SMNVEV (reference sequence). CDR3: CASSPGLGPYNEQFF. CDR3 DNA: TGTGCCAGCAGTCCAGGGTTGGGTCCCTACAATGAGCAGTTCTTC.

This chain links TRBV13 with TRBJ2-1; 8 nucleotides agree with TRBD2. Unmatched junction bases numbered 21, after V lost 7 bases and J lost 1 base. The CDR3 totals 20 residues. Germline CDR1 and CDR2: PRHDT and FYEKMQ (reference sequence). The CDR3 DNA is TGTGCCAGCACTGGCGGGGATTTGCGCAGCGGGAGAATGTCCTACAATGAGCAGTTCTTC. Amino acids: CASTGGDLRSGRMSYNEQFF.

This clone was picked up many times. This CDR3 is also generated by other DNA sequences in the sample. The gene calls are TRBV5-6 and TRBJ2-7; D gene uncertain. There are 12 residues in the CDR3. The germline V gene encodes CDR1 SGHDT and CDR2 YYEEEE. V lost 4 bases, J lost 1 base, and 6 bases lay in between. The CDR3 DNA follows: TGTGCCAGCAGCCTTTCTTCCTACGAGCAGTACTTC. It encodes CASSLSSYEQYF.

The rearrangement uses TRBV7-9 and TRBJ2-1; D tentatively fits TRBD1 or TRBD2 (7 bases each). V lost 3 bases, J lost 7 bases, and 10 bases lay in between. The length of the CDR3 is 13 residues. The germline V gene encodes CDR1 SEHNR and CDR2 FQNEAQ (reference sequence). The DNA of the CDR3 is TGTGCCAGCAGCTTGCAGGGGGGGAATGAGCAGTTCTTC. It is translated as CASSLQGGNEQFF.

This clone is a singleton in its sample. The genes are TRBV4-3 and TRBJ2-2; a weak D match, TRBD2 (6 bases). The germline V and J ends were trimmed by 0 bases and 1 base, with 6 bases remaining between them. This CDR3 spans 15 amino acids. Germline V gives CDR1 LGHNA, CDR2 YSLEER. Here the CDR3 reads CASSQDGGNTGELFF. DNA for the CDR3: TGCGCCAGCAGCCAAGACGGGGGGAACACCGGGGAGCTGTTTTTT.

In its sample, this clone was seen once. The chain has TRBV6-6 and TRBJ2-7; possible D gene TRBD2, 6 bases. The CDR3 length is 15 residues. The V and J ends lost 5 bases and 0 bases respectively, with 14 bases between them. Germline-derived CDR1 and CDR2 are MNHNY and SVGAGI (reference sequence). This CDR3 is CASSPSPGLSYEQYF. The CDR3 bases are TGTGCCAGCAGTCCATCTCCGGGACTCTCCTACGAGCAGTACTTC.

The chain uses TRBV7-9 and TRBJ2-2; a weak D match, TRBD1 (6 bases). Germline V lookup: CDR1 SEHNR, CDR2 FQNEAQ (reference sequence). CDR3 size: 16 residues. V gave up 5 bases and J gave up 7 bases, with 20 bases separating them. The CDR3 nucleotides read TGTGCCAGCAGCACCCCTCGGCACAGGGCCAGCGGGGAGCTGTTTTTT. Translated, it gives CASSTPRHRASGELFF.